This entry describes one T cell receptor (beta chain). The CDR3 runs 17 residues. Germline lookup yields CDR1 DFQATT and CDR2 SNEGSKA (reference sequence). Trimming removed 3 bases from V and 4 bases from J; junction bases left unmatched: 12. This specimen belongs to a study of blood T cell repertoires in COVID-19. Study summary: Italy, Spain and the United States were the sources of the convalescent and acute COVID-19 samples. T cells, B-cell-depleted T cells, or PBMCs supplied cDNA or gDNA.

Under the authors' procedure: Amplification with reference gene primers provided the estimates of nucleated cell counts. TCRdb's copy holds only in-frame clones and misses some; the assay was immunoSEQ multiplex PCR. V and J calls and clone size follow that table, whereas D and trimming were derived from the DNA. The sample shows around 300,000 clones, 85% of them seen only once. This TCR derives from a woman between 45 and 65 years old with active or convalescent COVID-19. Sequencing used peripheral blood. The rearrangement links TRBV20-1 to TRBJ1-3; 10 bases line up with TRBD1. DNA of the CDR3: TGCAGTGCTAGTGGGGCCCCGGGACAGGGGATCGGAAACACCATATATTTT. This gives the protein CSASGAPGQGIGNTIYF.